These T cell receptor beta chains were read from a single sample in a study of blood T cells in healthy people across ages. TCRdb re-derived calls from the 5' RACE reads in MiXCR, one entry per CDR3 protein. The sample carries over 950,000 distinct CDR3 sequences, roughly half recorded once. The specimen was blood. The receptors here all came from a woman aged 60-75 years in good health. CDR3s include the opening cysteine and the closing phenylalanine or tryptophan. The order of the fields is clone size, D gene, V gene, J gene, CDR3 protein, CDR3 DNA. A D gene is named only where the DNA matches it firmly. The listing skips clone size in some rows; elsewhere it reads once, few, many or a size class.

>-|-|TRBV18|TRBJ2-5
CASSPYKTEQETQYF
TGTGCCAGCTCACCATACAAGACCGAACAAGAGACCCAGTACTTC
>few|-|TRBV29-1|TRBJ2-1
CSVVSYNEQFF
TGCAGCGTTGTATCTTACAATGAGCAGTTCTTC
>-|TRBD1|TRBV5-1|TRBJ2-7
CASSLMSSIGTGTYEQYF
TGCGCCAGCAGCTTGATGTCTAGTATCGGGACAGGGACCTACGAGCAGTACTTC
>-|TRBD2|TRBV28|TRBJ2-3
CASSRLAGVGGTQYF
TGTGCCAGCAGTCGACTAGCGGGAGTTGGAGGTACGCAGTATTTT
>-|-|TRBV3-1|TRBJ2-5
CASSQEGRRETQYF
TGTGCCAGCAGCCAAGAGGGCAGGAGGGAGACCCAGTACTTC
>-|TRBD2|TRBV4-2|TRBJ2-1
CASSQDRSGRMSYNEQFF
TGTGCCAGCAGCCAAGATCGTAGCGGGAGGATGTCCTACAATGAGCAGTTCTTC
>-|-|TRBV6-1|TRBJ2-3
CASVSKGISTDTQYF
TGTGCCAGCGTCTCGAAAGGTATCAGCACAGATACGCAGTATTTT
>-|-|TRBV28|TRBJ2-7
CASRDTTGRALYEQYF
TGTGCCAGCCGGGACACCACGGGAAGGGCCCTCTACGAGCAGTACTTC
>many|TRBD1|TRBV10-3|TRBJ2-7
CAISEQPGTGNYEQYF
TGTGCCATCAGTGAGCAGCCCGGGACAGGAAACTACGAGCAGTACTTC
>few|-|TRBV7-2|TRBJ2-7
CASSIRNQLGASNEQYF
TGTGCCAGCAGCATCCGGAATCAATTGGGGGCATCCAACGAGCAGTACTTC
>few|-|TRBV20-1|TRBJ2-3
CSVTHSGSETDTQYF
TGCAGTGTTACTCACTCCGGGAGTGAGACAGATACGCAGTATTTT
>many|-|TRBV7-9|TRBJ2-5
CASSLKEETQYF
TGTGCCAGCAGCTTAAAGGAGGAGACCCAGTACTTC
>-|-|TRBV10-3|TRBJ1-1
CAISERGGLSTEAFF
TGTGCCATCAGCGAGAGGGGGGGGCTTAGCACTGAAGCTTTCTTT
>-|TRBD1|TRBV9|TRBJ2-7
CASSVRDRGSYEQYF
TGTGCCAGCAGCGTAAGGGACAGGGGTAGCTACGAGCAGTACTTC
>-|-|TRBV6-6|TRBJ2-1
CASSPGITSSYNEQFF
TGTGCCAGCAGTCCCGGGATCACGAGCTCCTACAATGAGCAGTTCTTC
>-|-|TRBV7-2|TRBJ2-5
CASSSSPVGSVRAKETQYF
TGTGCCAGCAGCTCGTCCCCGGTGGGCAGCGTGAGGGCTAAAGAGACCCAGTACTTC
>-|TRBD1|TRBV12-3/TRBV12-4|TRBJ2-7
CASTLSGQGRYEQYF
TGTGCCAGCACCTTATCCGGACAGGGTCGGTACGAGCAGTACTTC
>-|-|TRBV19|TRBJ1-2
CASSISLGYGYTF
TGTGCCAGTAGTATCTCTCTCGGCTATGGCTACACCTTC
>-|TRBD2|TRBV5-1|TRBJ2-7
CASSRTSGRSSYEQYF
TGCGCCAGCAGCAGGACTAGCGGGAGGAGCTCCTACGAGCAGTACTTC
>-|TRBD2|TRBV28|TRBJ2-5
CASSYPLGGKETQYF
TGTGCCAGCAGTTACCCCCTGGGGGGGAAAGAGACCCAGTACTTC
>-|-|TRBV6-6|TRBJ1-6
CASSSQRQLSSPLHF
TGTGCCAGCAGTTCTCAAAGACAGTTGTCTTCACCCCTCCACTTT
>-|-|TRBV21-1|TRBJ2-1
CASSKVVPGDYNEQFF
TGTGCCAGCAGCAAAGTGGTACCAGGGGATTACAATGAGCAGTTCTTC
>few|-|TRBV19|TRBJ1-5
CASSVQYNQPQHF
TGTGCCAGTAGTGTTCAGTACAATCAGCCCCAGCATTTT
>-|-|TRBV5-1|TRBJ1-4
CASSFSGTVYEKLFF
TGCGCCAGCAGCTTTTCCGGGACCGTGTATGAAAAACTGTTTTTT
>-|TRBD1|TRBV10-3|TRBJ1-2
CAIWSGQMYGYTF
TGTGCCATCTGGTCGGGACAGATGTATGGCTACACCTTC
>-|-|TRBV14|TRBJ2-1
CASSEALTYNEQFF
TGTGCCAGCAGTGAAGCGTTGACTTACAATGAGCAGTTCTTC
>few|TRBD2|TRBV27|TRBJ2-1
CASSLRLAGAWGNEQFF
TGTGCCAGCAGTCTCCGACTAGCGGGAGCTTGGGGCAATGAGCAGTTCTTC
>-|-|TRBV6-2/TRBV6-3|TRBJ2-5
CASTQLTAGDGPETQYF
TGTGCCAGCACCCAGCTCACTGCTGGAGATGGTCCGGAGACCCAGTACTTC
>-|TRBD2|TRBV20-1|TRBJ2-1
CSARSVAGSEQFF
TGCAGTGCCAGATCGGTAGCGGGCAGTGAGCAGTTCTTC
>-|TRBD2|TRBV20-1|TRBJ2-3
CSARDPKTGGPADTQYF
TGCAGTGCTAGAGATCCGAAAACGGGAGGGCCCGCAGATACGCAGTATTTT
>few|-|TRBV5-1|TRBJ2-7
CASSLGTALSYEQYF
TGCGCCAGCAGCTTGGGGACAGCTCTATCCTACGAGCAGTACTTC
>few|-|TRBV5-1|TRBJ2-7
CASSRAGDLNEQYF
TGCGCCAGCAGCAGAGCAGGGGACTTGAACGAGCAGTACTTC
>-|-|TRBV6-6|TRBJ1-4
CASSYSRLNGEKLFF
TGTGCCAGCAGTTACTCGCGTCTAAACGGGGAAAAACTGTTTTTT
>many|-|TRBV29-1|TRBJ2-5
CSVEFPGETQYF
TGCAGCGTTGAATTCCCTGGGGAGACCCAGTACTTC
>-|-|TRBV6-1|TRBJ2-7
CASSEVGVGRNEQYF
TGTGCCAGCAGTGAAGTGGGGGTAGGTAGGAACGAGCAGTACTTC
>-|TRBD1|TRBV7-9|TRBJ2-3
CASSRTGAFTDTQYF
TGTGCCAGCAGCCGCACAGGGGCCTTCACAGATACGCAGTATTTT
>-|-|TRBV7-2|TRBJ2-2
CASSLTRSTSGELFF
TGTGCCAGCAGTCTTACTAGGAGTACCAGCGGGGAGCTGTTTTTT
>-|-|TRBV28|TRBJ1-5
CASIPNGHQPQHF
TGTGCCAGCATCCCCAATGGCCATCAGCCCCAGCATTTT
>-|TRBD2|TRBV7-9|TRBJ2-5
CASSPKLAGSLRLAETQYF
TGTGCCAGCAGTCCCAAACTAGCGGGTTCGCTTCGGCTCGCGGAGACCCAGTACTTC
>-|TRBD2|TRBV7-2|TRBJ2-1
CASSPRSGRASNEQFF
TGTGCCAGCAGCCCCCGGAGCGGGAGGGCCAGTAATGAGCAGTTCTTC
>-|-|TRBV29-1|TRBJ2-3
CSSALVRDTDTQYF
TGCAGCAGCGCTCTAGTCAGGGACACAGATACGCAGTATTTT
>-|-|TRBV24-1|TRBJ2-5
CATRDFRETQYF
TGTGCCACCAGGGATTTTAGAGAGACCCAGTACTTC
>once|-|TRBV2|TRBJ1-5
CASLHGGAGNQPQHF
TGTGCCAGCCTACACGGAGGGGCTGGCAATCAGCCCCAGCATTTT
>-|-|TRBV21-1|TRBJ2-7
CASSTIARPYEQYF
TGTGCCAGCAGTACTATAGCGCGACCCTACGAGCAGTACTTC
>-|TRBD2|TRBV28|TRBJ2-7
CASKREDSYNEQYF
TGTGCCAGCAAGCGGGAGGACTCCTACAATGAGCAGTACTTC